This T cell receptor (beta chain) was identified in a study of T-cell memory formation after mild COVID-19. This clonotype has only a few counts. The CDR3 extends over 14 amino acids. The junction had 5 bases not matched to a gene; V was cut back by 4 bases and J by 4 bases. Germline-derived CDR1 and CDR2 are SGHKS and YYEKEE (reference sequence). MiXCR, applied by TCRdb to the 5' RACE reads, yields one record per CDR3 protein. The data contain some 300,000 distinct CDR3 sequences, less than 25% of them singletons. This TCR came from a man younger than 35 who had mild COVID-19 (a few samples of this study predate the infection). Cell type and time point are not known. The V gene is TRBV5-5, the J gene TRBJ1-5; 7 bases are a match to TRBD1. The sequencing input was PBMCs or a T cell subset sorted from them (not recorded which). In DNA, the CDR3 is TGTGCCAGCAGCCAGGGGACAGCGAATCAGCCCCAGCATTTT. This codes for CASSQGTANQPQHF.